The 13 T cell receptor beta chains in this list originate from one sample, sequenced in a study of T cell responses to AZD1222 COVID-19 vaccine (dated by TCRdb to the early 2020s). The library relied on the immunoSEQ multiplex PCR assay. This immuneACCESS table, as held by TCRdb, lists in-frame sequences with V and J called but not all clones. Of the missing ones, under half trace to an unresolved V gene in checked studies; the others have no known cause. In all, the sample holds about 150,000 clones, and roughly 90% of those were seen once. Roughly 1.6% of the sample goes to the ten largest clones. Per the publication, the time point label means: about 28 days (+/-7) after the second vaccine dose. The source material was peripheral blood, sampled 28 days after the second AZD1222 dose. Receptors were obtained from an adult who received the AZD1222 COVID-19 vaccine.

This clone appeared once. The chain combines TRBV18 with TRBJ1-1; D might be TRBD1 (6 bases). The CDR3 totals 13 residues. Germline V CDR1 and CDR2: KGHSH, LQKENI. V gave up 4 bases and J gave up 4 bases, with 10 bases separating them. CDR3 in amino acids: CASSLQGGTEAFF. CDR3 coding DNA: TGTGCCAGCTCACTACAGGGAGGCACTGAAGCTTTCTTT. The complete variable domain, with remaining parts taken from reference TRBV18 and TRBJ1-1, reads NAGVMQNPRHLVRRRGQEARLRCSPMKGHSHVYWYRQLPEEGLKFMVYLQKENIIDESGMPKERFSAEFPKEGPSILRIQQVVRGDSAAYFCASSLQGGTEAFFGQGTRLTVV.

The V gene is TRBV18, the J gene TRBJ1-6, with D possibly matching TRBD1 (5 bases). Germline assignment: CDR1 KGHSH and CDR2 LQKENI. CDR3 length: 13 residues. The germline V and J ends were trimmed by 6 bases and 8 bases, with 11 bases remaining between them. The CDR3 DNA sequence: TGTGCCAGCTCCGGGGGGAGTGATTCACCCCTCCACTTT. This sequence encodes CASSGGSDSPLHF.

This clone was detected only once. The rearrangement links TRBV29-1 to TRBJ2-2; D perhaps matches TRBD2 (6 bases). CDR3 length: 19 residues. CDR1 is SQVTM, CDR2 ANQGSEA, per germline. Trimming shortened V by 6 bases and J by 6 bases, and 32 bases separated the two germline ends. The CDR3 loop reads CSVGDAGFKPAVRPGELFF. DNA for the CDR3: TGCAGCGTCGGAGATGCGGGGTTCAAACCCGCCGTGAGACCCGGGGAGCTGTTTTTT.

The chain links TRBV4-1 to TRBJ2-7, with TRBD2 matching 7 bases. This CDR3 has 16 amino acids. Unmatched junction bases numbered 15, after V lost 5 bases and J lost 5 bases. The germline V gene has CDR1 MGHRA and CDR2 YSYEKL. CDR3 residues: CASSEPFGGGDHEQYF. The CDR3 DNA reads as TGCGCCAGCAGCGAACCTTTCGGGGGAGGGGACCACGAGCAGTACTTC.

CDR3 sequence (DNA): TGTGCTAGTGGTTTGGCCCCTCCCGGACAGGGGAATCAGCCCCAGCATTTT. This encodes CASGLAPPGQGNQPQHF. The J gene is TRBJ1-5, the V gene TRBV12-5; 9 bases are shared with TRBD1. Germline CDR1 is LGHNT and CDR2 is FRNRAP. CDR3 length: 17 amino acids. After removal of 1 base from V and 4 bases from J, the junction contained 8 bases not matched to a gene. Full variable domain (remainder filled in from reference TRBV12-5 and TRBJ1-5): DARVTQTPRHKVTEMGQEVTMRCQPILGHNTVFWYRQTMMQGLELLAYFRNRAPLDDSGMPKDRFSAEMPDATLATLKIQPSEPRDSAVYFCASGLAPPGQGNQPQHFGDGTRLSIL.

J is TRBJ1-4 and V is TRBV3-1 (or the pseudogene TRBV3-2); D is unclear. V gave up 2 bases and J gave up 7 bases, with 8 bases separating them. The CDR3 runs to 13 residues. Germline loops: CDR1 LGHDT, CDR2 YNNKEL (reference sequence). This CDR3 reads CASSQKSAEKLFF. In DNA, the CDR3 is TGTGCCAGCAGCCAAAAATCGGCTGAAAAACTGTTTTTT.

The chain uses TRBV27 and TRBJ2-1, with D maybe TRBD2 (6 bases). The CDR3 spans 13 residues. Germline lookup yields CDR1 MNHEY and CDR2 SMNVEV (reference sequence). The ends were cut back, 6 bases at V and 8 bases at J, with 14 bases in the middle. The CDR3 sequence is CASSLMEGDEQFF. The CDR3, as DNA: TGTGCCAGCAGCCTGATGGAGGGAGATGAGCAGTTCTTC.

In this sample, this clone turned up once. In DNA, the CDR3 is TGCGCCAGCAGCTTGGACAGGGTCTCTGGAAACACCATATATTTT. It codes for CASSLDRVSGNTIYF. V gene TRBV5-1 combines with J gene TRBJ1-3, with D perhaps matching TRBD1 (6 bases). Trimming stripped 0 bases from V and 0 bases from J, with 7 bases between. This CDR3 comprises 15 residues. Germline lookup yields CDR1 SGHRS and CDR2 YFSETQ. Full variable domain (remainder filled in from reference TRBV5-1 and TRBJ1-3): KAGVTQTPRYLIKTRGQQVTLSCSPISGHRSVSWYQQTPGQGLQFLFEYFSETQRNKGNFPGRFSGRQFSNSRSEMNVSTLELGDSALYLCASSLDRVSGNTIYFGEGSWLTVV.

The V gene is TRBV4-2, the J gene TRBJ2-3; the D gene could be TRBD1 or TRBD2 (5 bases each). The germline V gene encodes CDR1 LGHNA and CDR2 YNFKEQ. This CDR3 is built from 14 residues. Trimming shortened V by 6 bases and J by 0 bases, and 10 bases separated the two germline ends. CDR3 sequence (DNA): TGTGCCAGCAGGAGCGGACAAAGCACAGATACGCAGTATTTT. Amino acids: CASRSGQSTDTQYF.

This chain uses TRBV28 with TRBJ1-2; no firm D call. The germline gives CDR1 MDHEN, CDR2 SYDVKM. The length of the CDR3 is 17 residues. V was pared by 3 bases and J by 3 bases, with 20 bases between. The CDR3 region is CASSLGRRFNTDYGYTF. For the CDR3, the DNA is TGTGCCAGCAGTTTGGGCAGGCGTTTTAACACAGACTATGGCTACACCTTC.

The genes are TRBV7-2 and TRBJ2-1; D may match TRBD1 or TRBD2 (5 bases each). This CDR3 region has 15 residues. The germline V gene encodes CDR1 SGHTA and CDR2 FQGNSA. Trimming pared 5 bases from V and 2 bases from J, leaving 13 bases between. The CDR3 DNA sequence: TGTGCCAGCAGCGAGGGACGGTGGCCCTACAATGAGCAGTTCTTC. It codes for CASSEGRWPYNEQFF.

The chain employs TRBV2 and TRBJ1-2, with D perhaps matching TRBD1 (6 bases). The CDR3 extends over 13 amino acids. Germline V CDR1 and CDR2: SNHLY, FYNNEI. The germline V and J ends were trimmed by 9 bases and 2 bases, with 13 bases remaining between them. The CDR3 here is CASHPDRNYGYTF. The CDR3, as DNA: TGTGCCAGTCACCCGGACAGAAACTATGGCTACACCTTC.

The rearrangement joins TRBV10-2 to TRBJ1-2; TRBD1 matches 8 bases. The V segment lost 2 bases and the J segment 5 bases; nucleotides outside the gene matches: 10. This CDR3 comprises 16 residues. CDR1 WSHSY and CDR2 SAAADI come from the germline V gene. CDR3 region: CASSEDVTTGGYGYTF. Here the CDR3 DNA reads TGCGCCAGCAGTGAGGACGTAACTACAGGGGGTTATGGCTACACCTTC.